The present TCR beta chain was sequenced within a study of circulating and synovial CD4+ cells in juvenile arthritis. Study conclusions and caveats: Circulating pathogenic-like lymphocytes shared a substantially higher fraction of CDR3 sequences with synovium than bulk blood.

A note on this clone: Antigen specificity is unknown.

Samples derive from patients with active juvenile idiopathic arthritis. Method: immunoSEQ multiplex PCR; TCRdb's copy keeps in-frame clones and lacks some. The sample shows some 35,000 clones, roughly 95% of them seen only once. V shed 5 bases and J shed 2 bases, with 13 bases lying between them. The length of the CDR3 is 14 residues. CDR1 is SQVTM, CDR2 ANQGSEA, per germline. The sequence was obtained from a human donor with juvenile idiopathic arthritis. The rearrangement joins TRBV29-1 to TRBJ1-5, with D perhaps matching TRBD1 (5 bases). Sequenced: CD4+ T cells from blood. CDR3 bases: TGCAGCGTTCAGGTCGGGGGGGGCAATCAGCCCCAGCATTTT. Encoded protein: CSVQVGGGNQPQHF.